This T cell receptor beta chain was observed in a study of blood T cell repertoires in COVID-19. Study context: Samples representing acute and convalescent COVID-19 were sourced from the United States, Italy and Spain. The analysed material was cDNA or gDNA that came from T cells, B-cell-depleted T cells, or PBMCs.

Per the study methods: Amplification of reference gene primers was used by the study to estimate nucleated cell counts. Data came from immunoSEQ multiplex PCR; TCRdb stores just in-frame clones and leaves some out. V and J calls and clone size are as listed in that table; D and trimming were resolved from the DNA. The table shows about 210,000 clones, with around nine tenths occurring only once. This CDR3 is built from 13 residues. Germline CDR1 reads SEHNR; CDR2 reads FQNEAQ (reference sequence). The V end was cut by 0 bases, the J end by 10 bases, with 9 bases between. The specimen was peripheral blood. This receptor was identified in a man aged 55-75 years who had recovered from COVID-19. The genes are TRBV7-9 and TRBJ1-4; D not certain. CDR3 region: CASSLAGEGKLFF. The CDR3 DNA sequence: TGTGCCAGCAGCTTAGCAGGAGAGGGAAAACTGTTTTTT.